This TCR beta chain was obtained from a study of T-cell reconstitution after alpha-beta-depleted transplantation in children. General study findings and limits: As was reported, about two months after transplant, alpha-beta T cells came from several hundred expanded graft clones. The origin of high day-60 TCRbeta diversity in some patients lay in surviving recipient T cells and thymic progenitors. The main origin of T-cell counts and diversity one year after transplant was newly produced T cells.

TCRbeta library preparation incorporated unique molecular identifiers. MiXCR was run by TCRdb on the PCR reads, yielding one entry per CDR3 protein. The sample includes around 700,000 distinct CDR3 sequences, over 10% of them seen just once. V lost 5 bases and J lost 4; bases outside the gene matches: 15. The V gene's germline CDR1 is MNHEY and CDR2 SVGEGT. The CDR3 runs to 17 residues. This clonotype appeared a few times. Its matching antigen is unknown. The sequence came from a girl between 2 and 10 years old with congenital amegakaryocytic thrombocytopenia, due to receive a stem cell transplant. Sequenced here: PBMCs, sampled before TCRalphabeta/CD19-depleted stem cell transplant. The V call is TRBV6-2 or TRBV6-3, the J call TRBJ2-7; TRBD2 aligns across 9 bases. This chain's CDR3 is CASSPVPLAGPQYEQYF. The CDR3 nucleotides are TGTGCCAGCAGTCCCGTGCCCCTAGCGGGGCCCCAGTACGAGCAGTACTTC.